Given below is one T cell receptor (beta chain) in context. The data are from a study of blood T cell repertoires in COVID-19. Study background: COVID-19 samples from acute and convalescent phases originated in the United States, Italy and Spain.

As originally analysed: The authors estimated nucleated cell counts from reference gene primer amplification. Data came from immunoSEQ multiplex PCR; TCRdb stores just in-frame clones and leaves some out. The D gene and trimming were derived from the DNA, and the V and J assignments and clone size from that table. This table holds around 58,000 clones, 70% to 90% found once. V trimming: 3 bases; J trimming: 0 bases; junction bases outside the gene matches: 5. The length of the CDR3 is 16 residues. Germline lookup yields CDR1 SGDLS and CDR2 YYNGEE. Each participant's cohort was designated according to participant-reported clinical history. Among Cohort 3 donors, those recovered had two negative PCRs, clearance, or symptom resolution.

The sequencing sample was made of PBMCs or T cells enriched from blood (not recorded which). This receptor was taken from a woman in her thirties or forties who had recovered from COVID-19. The chain recombines TRBV9 with TRBJ2-2, with TRBD1 identical over 7 bases. The CDR3 bases are TGTGCCAGCAGCGCTGACAGGGCGACGAACACCGGGGAGCTGTTTTTT. It codes for CASSADRATNTGELFF. The whole variable domain, remainder taken from reference TRBV9 and TRBJ2-2, is DSGVTQTPKHLITATGQRVTLRCSPRSGDLSVYWYQQSLDQGLQFLIQYYNGEERAKGNILERFSAQQFPDLHSELNLSSLELGDSALYFCASSADRATNTGELFFGEGSRLTVL.